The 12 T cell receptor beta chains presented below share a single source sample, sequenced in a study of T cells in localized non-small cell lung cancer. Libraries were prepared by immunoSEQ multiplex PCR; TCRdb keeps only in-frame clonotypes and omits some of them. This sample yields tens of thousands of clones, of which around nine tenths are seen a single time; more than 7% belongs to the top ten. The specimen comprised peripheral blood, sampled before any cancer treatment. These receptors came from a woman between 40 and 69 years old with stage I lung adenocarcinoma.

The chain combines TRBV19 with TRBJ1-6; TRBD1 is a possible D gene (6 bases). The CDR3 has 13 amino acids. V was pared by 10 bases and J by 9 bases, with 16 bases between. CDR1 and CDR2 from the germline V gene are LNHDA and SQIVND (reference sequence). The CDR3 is CATQDSSGSPLHF. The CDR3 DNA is TGTGCCACTCAGGACAGTTCTGGTTCACCCCTCCACTTT. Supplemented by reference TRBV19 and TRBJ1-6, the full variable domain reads DGGITQSPKYLFRKEGQNVTLSCEQNLNHDAMYWYRQDPGQGLRLIYYSQIVNDFQKGDIAEGYSVSREKKESFPLTVTSAQKNPTAFYLCATQDSSGSPLHFGNGTRLTVT.

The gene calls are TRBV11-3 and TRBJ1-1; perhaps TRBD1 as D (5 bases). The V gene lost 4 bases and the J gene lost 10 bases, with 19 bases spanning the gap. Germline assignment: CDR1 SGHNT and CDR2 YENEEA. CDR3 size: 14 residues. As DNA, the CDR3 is TGTGCCAGCAGCTATAGGGCGCCAGGGTCCGGAGCTTTCTTT. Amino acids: CASSYRAPGSGAFF.

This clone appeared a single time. For the CDR3, the DNA is TGTGCCAGCAGCAAAGGGGGGAGGTATGGCTACACCTTC. Its protein is CASSKGGRYGYTF. The J gene is TRBJ1-2, the V gene TRBV21-1. TRBV21-1 is listed as a pseudogene. The CDR3 has 13 residues.

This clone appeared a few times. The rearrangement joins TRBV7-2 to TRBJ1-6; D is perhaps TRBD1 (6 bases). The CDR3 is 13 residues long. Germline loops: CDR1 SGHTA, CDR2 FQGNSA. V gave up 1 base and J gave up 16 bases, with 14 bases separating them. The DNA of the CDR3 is TGTGCCAGCAGCTTAGGCCCGGACAGATCACTCCACTTT. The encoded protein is CASSLGPDRSLHF.

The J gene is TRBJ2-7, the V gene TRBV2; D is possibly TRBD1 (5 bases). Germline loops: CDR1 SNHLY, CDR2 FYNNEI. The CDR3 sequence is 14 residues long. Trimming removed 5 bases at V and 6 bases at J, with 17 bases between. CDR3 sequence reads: CASSHDSRSGEQYF. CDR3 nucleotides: TGTGCCAGCAGTCATGACAGTCGATCCGGCGAGCAGTACTTC.

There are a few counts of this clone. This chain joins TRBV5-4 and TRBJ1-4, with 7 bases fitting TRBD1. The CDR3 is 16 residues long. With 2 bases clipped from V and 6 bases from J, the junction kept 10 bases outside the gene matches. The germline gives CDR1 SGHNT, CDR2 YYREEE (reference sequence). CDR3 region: CASSLQGRGSYEKLFF. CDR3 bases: TGTGCCAGCAGCTTACAGGGGAGAGGGAGTTATGAAAAACTGTTTTTT.

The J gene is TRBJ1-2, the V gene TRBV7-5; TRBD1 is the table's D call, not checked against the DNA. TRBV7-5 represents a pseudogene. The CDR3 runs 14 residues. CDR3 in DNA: TGTGTCAGAAGCTTTTTATCAGGGTTAGATGGCTACACCTTC. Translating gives CVRSFLSGLDGYTF.

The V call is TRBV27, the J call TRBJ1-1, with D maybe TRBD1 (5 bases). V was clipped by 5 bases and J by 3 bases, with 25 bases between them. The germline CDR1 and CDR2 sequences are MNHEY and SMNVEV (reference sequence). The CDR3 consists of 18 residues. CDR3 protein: CASSVLAPGRPKDTEAFF. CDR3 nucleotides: TGTGCCAGCAGTGTTCTTGCCCCGGGACGGCCAAAAGACACTGAAGCTTTCTTT.

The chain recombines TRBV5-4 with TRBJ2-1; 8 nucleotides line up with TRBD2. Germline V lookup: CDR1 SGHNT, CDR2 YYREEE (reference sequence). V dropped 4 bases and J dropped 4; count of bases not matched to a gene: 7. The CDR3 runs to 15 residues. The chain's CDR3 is CASSLPRGGYNEQFF. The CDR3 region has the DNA TGTGCCAGCAGCCTTCCCCGGGGGGGGTACAATGAGCAGTTCTTC.

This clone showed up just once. CDR3 nucleotide sequence: TGTGCCAGCAGCTTATTCGTGGAGACCCAGTACTTC. Its translation: CASSLFVETQYF. The chain carries TRBV7-9 and TRBJ2-5; no reliable D call. This CDR3 region has 12 residues. V was shortened by 2 bases and J by 5 bases, with 6 bases between the two germline ends. In germline, CDR1 is SEHNR, CDR2 FQNEAQ (reference sequence).

The CDR3 sequence is CASSQVLTGAAKNIQYF. In nucleotides, the CDR3 is TGCGCCAGCAGCCAAGTGCTGACAGGGGCGGCCAAAAACATTCAGTACTTC. This sequence joins TRBV4-1 and TRBJ2-4; 8 nucleotides line up with TRBD1. This CDR3 spans 17 amino acids. V gave up 1 base and J gave up 1 base; unmatched junction bases: 6. In germline, CDR1 is MGHRA, CDR2 YSYEKL.

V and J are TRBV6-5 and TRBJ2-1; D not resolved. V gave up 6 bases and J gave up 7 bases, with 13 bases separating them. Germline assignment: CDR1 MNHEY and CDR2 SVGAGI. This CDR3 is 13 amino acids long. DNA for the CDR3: TGTGCCAGCAGGAAGGACGCCGTGAATGAGCAGTTCTTC. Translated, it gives CASRKDAVNEQFF.